This T cell receptor (beta chain) was sequenced for a study of blood T cell repertoires in COVID-19. Study as a whole: Sample material is recorded as cDNA or gDNA derived from T cells, B-cell-depleted T cells, or PBMCs.

The germline CDR1 and CDR2 sequences are SGHNT and YENEEA. This CDR3 is built from 14 residues. The ends were cut back, 3 bases at V and 10 bases at J, with 15 bases in the middle. Original methodology: Nucleated cell counts were estimated from reference gene primer amplification. The protocol was immunoSEQ multiplex PCR, while the TCRdb copy is restricted to in-frame clones and leaves out a portion. V, J and clone size are those of that table, while D and trimming were read from the DNA. Altogether 250,000 to 350,000 clones are present, roughly 86% being singletons, with the ten largest covering approximately 10%.

The chain couples TRBV11-3 to TRBJ1-4; maybe TRBD1 (6 bases). Sequenced input: peripheral blood. This receptor was taken from a woman in her twenties or thirties with COVID-19, enrolled during active disease. CDR3 protein: CASSFGTSGGKLFF. CDR3 in DNA: TGTGCCAGCAGCTTCGGGACAAGTGGCGGAAAACTGTTTTTT.